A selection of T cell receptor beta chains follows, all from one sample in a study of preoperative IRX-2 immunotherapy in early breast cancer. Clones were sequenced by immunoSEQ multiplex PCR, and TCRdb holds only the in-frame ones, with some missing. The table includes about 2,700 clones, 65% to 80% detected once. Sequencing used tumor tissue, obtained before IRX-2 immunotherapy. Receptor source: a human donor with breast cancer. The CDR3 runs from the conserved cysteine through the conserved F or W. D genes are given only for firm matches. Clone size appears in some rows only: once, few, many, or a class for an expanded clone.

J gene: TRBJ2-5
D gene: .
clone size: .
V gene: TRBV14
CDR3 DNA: TGTGCCAGCAGCCGATACCACCCGGAAGAGACCCAGTACTTC
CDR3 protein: CASSRYHPEETQYF

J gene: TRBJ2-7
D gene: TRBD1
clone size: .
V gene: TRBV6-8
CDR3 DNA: TGTGCCAGCAGTTACACTGTGGGACAGGGGCGAGACGAGCAGTACTTC
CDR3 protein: CASSYTVGQGRDEQYF

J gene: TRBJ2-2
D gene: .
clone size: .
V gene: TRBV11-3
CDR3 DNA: TGTGCCAGCAGCCCGGGGGTGGCTATACCCGGGGAGCTGTTTTTT
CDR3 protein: CASSPGVAIPGELFF

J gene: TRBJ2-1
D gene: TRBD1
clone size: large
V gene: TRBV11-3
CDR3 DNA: TGTGCCAGCAGCTTAGAGAGGGCAGGGCGGACAGGGGGGAATGAGCAGTTCTTC
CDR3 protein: CASSLERAGRTGGNEQFF

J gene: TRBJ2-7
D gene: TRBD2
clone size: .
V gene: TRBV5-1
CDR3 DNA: TGCGCCAGCAGCTCCCGACTAGCGGTAAGCTCCTACGAGCAGTACTTC
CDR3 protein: CASSSRLAVSSYEQYF

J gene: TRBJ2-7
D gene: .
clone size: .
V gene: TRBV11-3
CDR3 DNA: TGTGCCAGCAGCTACATGATGGGTTCCTACGAGCAGTACTTC
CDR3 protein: CASSYMMGSYEQYF

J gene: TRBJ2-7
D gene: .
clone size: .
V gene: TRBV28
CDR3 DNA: TGTGCCAGCACCCAAGGAGGAGGAATATCCCCGTTCTACGAGCAGTACTTC
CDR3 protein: CASTQGGGISPFYEQYF

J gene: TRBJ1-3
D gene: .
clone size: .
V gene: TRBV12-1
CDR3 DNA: TGTGCCAGCAGCCACCGGGGATACTCTGGAAACACCATATATTTT
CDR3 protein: CASSHRGYSGNTIYF

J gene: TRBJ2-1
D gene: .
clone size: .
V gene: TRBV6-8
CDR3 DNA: TGTGCCAGCAGTTACTCCGGCAGTTACAATGAGCAGTTCTTC
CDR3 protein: CASSYSGSYNEQFF

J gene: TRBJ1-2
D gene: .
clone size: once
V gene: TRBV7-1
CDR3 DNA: TGTGCCAGCAGCTCGGGACATCTTCCTAACTATGGCTACACCTTC
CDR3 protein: CASSSGHLPNYGYTF

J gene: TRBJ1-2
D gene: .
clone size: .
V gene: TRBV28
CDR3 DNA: TGTGCCAGCAGCGTGGGGGGTGTGGACGGCTATGGCTACACCTTC
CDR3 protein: CASSVGGVDGYGYTF

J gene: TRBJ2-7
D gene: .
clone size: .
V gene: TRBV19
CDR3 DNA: TGTGCCAGTAGTTTGGGTGGCGTCGGGCAGGGAAGGACCTACGAGCAGTACTTC
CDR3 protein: CASSLGGVGQGRTYEQYF

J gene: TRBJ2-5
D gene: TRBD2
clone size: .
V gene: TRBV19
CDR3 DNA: TGTGCCAGTAGTATCGGCCAGGGAGGGCTGTACCAAGAGACCCAGTACTTC
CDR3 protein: CASSIGQGGLYQETQYF

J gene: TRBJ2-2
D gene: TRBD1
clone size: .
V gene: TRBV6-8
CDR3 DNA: TGTGCCAGCAGTTACCCAGGCGGACAGGGGTACACCGGGGAGCTGTTTTTT
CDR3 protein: CASSYPGGQGYTGELFF

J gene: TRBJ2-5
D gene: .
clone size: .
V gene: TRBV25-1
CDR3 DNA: TGTGCCAGCAGTTTACCAACAGGGGAGGGGGAGACCCAGTACTTC
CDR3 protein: CASSLPTGEGETQYF

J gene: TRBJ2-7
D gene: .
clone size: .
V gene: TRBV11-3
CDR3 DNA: TGTGCCAGCAGCTTAGAGACGGGACACAGCTACGAGCAGTACTTC
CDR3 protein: CASSLETGHSYEQYF

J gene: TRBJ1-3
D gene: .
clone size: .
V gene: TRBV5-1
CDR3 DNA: TGCGCCAGCCGCAGGGACGGCTCTGGAAACACCATATATTTT
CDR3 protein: CASRRDGSGNTIYF

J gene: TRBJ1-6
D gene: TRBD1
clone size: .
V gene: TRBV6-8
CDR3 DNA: TGTGCCAGCAGCCGTGGACAGGGTGCTTACAATTCACCCCTCCACTTT
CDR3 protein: CASSRGQGAYNSPLHF

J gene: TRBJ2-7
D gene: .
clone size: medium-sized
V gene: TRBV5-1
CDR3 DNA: TGCGCCAGCAGCTTGGATGCGGGGGCAAGGTCCTACGAGCAGTACTTC
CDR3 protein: CASSLDAGARSYEQYF

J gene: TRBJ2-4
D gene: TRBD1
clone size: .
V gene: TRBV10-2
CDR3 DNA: TGCGCCAGCAGCGCCGGGACAGGGAGGGGCATTCAGTACTTC
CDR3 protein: CASSAGTGRGIQYF

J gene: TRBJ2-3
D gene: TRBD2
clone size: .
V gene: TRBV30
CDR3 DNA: TGTGCCTGGAGTCCCGGGACTAGGGGGATTAGCACAGATACGCAGTATTTT
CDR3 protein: CAWSPGTRGISTDTQYF

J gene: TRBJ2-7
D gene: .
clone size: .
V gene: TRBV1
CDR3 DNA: TGCGCCAGCAGCCCTGAGGACCGAGATCGAGACGAGCAGTACTTC
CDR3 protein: CASSPEDRDRDEQYF

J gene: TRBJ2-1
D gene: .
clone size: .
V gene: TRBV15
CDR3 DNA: TGTGCCACCAGGACCGACTGGACGGACGCCTCCTACAATGAGCAGTTCTTC
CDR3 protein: CATRTDWTDASYNEQFF

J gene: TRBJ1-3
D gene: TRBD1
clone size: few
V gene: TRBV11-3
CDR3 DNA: TGTGCCAGCAGCTCCGGGACAGGGAGTACAGGAAACACCATATATTTT
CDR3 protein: CASSSGTGSTGNTIYF

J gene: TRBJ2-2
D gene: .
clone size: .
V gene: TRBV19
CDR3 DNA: TGTGCCAGTACCCCTAACCTCGGGGAGCTGTTTTTT
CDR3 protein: CASTPNLGELFF

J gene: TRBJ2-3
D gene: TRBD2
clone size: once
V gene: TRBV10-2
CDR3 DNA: TGCGCCAGCAGTCTAAGCGGGGGGGCCGAGGATACGCAGTATTTT
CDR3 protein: CASSLSGGAEDTQYF

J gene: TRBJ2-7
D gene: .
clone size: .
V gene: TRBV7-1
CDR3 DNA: TGTGCCAGCAGCCAAATTGGACTATCGGGCGAGCAGTACTTC
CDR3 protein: CASSQIGLSGEQYF

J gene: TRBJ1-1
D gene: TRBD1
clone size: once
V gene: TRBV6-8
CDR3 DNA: TGTGCCAGCAGTGCTGACAGGGGGAGGAGGACTGAAGCTTTCTTT
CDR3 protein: CASSADRGRRTEAFF

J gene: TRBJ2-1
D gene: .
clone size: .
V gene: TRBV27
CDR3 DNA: TGTGCCAGCAGTCTCGGACTCGCCAATGAGCAGTTCTTC
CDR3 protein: CASSLGLANEQFF

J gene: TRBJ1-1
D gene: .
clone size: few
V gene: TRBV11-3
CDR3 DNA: TGTGCCAGCAGCTTGGCCCCCTGGAGGACTGAAGCTTTCTTT
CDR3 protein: CASSLAPWRTEAFF

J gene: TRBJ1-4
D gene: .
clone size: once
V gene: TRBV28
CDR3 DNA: TGTGCCAGCAGCCAAGGGGGAACTAATGAAAAACTGTTTTTT
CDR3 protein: CASSQGGTNEKLFF

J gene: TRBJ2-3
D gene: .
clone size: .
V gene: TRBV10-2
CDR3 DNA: TGCGCCAGCAGTGACTCGACTAGCACAGATACGCAGTATTTT
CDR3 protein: CASSDSTSTDTQYF

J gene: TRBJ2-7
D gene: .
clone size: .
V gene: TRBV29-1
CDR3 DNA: TGCAGCGTTGAACTACCTCAGGGTCCTGGCTCCTACGAGCAGTACTTC
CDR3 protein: CSVELPQGPGSYEQYF

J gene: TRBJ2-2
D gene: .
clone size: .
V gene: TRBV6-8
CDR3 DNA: TGTGCCAGCAGTGAGGGAGGTCACCTTTTATCTGGGGAGCTGTTTTTT
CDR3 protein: CASSEGGHLLSGELFF

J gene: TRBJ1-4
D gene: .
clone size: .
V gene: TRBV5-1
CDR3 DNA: TGCGCCAGCAGCCTAAGCCCAAGCGGGGCTAATGAAAAACTGTTTTTT
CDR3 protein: CASSLSPSGANEKLFF

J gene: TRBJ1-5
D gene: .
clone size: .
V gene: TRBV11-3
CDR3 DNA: TGTGCCAGCAGCTTAGAAGGGGGAAATCAGCCCCAGCATTTT
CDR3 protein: CASSLEGGNQPQHF

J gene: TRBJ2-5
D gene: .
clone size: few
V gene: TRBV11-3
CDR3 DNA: TGTGCCAGCAGCTTGGGACCGGGAATGGGAGAGACCCAGTACTTC
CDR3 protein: CASSLGPGMGETQYF

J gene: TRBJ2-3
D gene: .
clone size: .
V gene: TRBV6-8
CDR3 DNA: TGTGCCAGCAGTGACGGCGTTGCAGATACGCAGTATTTT
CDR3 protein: CASSDGVADTQYF

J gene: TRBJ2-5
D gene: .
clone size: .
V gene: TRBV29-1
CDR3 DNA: TGCAGCGCAATGGCCGTGGGCGGATCCATTGGAGTGCAGTACTTC
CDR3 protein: CSAMAVGGSIGVQYF

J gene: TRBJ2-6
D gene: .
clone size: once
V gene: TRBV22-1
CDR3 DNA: TGTGCCAGCAGTATACGTCGTGGGGCCAACGTCCTGACTTTC
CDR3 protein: CASSIRRGANVLTF

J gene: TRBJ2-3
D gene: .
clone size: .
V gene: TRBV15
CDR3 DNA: TGTGCCACCAGCAGAGATAAGGGTGTAGTCGCTCCGCAGTATTTT
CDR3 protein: CATSRDKGVVAPQYF

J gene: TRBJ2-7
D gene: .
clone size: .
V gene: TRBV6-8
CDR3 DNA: TGTGCCAGCACCTCCTCTGGCCACTACGAGCAGTACTTC
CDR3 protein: CASTSSGHYEQYF

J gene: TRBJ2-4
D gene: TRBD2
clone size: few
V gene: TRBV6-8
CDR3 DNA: TGTGCCAGCAGTCCCCACCTAGCGGGAGGCCAGGCATTTCAGTACTTC
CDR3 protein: CASSPHLAGGQAFQYF

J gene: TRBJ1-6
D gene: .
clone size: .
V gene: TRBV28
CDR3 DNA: TGTGCCAGCACCCTGACAACGGACAATTCACCCCTCCACTTT
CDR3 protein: CASTLTTDNSPLHF

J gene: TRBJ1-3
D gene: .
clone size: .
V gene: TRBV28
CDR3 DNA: TGTGCCAGCAGTTTTCAGGGGACTGGAAACACCATATATTTT
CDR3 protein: CASSFQGTGNTIYF

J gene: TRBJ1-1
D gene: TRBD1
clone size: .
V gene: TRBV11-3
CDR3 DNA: TGTGCCAGCAGCTTACCCCCGGGACAGGGGAGGGCTTTCTTT
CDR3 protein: CASSLPPGQGRAFF

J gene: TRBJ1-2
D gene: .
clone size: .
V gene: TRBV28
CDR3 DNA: TGTGCCAGCAGTTTGAAACCCCCGGGCTACACCTTC
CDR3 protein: CASSLKPPGYTF

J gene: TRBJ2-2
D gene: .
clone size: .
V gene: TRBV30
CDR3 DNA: TGTGCCTGGAGTGTACCCTCCGATCGACCCGGGGAGCTGTTTTTT
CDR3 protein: CAWSVPSDRPGELFF

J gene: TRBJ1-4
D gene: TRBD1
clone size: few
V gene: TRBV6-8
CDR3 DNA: TGTGCCAGCAAGGGGGCTGGCAGGGGAAACGAAAAACTGTTTTTT
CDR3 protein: CASKGAGRGNEKLFF

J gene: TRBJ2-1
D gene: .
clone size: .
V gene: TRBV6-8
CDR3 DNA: TGTGCCAGCAGTTACTCGCGGCGGAGCTCCTACAATGAGCAGTTCTTC
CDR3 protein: CASSYSRRSSYNEQFF

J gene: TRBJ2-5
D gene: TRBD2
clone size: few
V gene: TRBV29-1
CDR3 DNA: TGCAGCGTTGGCGGGAGGGTTCAAGAGACCCAGTACTTC
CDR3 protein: CSVGGRVQETQYF

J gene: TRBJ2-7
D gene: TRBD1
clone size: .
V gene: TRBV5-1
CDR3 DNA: TGCGCCAGCAGCGTCCGGGACAGGGAGACCTACGAGCAGTACTTC
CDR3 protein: CASSVRDRETYEQYF